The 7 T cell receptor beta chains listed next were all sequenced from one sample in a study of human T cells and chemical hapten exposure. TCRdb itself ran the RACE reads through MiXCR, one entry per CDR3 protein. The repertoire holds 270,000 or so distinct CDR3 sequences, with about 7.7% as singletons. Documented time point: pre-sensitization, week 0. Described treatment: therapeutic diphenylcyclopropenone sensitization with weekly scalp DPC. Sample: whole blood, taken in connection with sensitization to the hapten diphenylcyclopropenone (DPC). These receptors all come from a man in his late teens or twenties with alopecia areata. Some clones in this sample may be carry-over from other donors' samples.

CDR3 DNA: TGCAGTGCTAGAGATGAGGGGGGCCCGAACACTGAAGCTTTCTTT. This gives the protein CSARDEGGPNTEAFF. The rearrangement uses TRBV20-1 and TRBJ1-1; D perhaps matches TRBD1 (6 bases). Germline CDR1 and CDR2: DFQATT and SNEGSKA (reference sequence). V lost 0 bases and J 1 base, leaving 12 bases between the germline ends. This CDR3 is 15 amino acids long.

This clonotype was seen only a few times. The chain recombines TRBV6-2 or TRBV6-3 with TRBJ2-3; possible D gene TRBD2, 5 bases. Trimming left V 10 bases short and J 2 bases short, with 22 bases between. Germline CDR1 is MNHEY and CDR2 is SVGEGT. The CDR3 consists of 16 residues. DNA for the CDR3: TGTGCCAACAGACCTCGAAGGGAGAGCCACACAGATACGCAGTATTTT. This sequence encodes CANRPRRESHTDTQYF.

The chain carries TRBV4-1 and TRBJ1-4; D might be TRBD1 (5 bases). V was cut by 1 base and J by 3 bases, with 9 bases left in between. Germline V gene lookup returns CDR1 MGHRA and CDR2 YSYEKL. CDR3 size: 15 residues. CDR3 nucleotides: TGCGCCAGCAGCCAAGTTGGGGGGGCTAATGAAAAACTGTTTTTT. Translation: CASSQVGGANEKLFF.

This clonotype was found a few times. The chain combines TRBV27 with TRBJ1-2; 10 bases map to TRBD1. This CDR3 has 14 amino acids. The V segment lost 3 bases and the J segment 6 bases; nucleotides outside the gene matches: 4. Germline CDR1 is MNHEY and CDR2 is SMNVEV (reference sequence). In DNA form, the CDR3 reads TGTGCCAGCAGTTTTAGTGGGACAGGGGATGGCTACACCTTC. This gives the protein CASSFSGTGDGYTF.

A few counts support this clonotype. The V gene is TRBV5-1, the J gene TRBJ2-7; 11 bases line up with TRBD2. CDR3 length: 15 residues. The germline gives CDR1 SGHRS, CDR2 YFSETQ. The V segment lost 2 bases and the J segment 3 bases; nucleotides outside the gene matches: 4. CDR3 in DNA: TGCGCCAGCAGCTTTCTAGCGGGGGGCCTCTACGAGCAGTACTTC. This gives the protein CASSFLAGGLYEQYF. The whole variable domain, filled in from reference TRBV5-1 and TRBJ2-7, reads KAGVTQTPRYLIKTRGQQVTLSCSPISGHRSVSWYQQTPGQGLQFLFEYFSETQRNKGNFPGRFSGRQFSNSRSEMNVSTLELGDSALYLCASSFLAGGLYEQYFGPGTRLTVT.

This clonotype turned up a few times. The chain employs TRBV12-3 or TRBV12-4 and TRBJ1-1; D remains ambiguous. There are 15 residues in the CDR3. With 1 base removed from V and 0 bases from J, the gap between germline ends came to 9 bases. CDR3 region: CASSLVGRMNTEAFF. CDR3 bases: TGTGCCAGCAGTTTAGTTGGGAGGATGAACACTGAAGCTTTCTTT.

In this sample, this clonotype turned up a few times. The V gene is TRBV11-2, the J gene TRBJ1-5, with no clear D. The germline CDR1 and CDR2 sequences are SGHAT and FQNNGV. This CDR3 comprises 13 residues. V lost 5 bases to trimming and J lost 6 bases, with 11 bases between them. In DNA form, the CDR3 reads TGTGCCAGCAGCGTAGCGTTTGGTCAGCCCCAGCATTTT. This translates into CASSVAFGQPQHF.